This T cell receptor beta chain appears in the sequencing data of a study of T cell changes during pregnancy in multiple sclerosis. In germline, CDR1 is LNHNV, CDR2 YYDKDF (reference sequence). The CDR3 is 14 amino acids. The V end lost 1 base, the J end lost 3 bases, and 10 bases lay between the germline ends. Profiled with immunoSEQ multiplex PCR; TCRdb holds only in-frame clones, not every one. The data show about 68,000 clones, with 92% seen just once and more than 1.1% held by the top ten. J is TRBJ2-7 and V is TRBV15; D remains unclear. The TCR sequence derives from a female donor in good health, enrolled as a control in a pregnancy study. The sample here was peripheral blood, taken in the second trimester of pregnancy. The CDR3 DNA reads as TGTGCCACCAGCAGAGCGCAGAGGCACTACGAGCAGTACTTC. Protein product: CATSRAQRHYEQYF.